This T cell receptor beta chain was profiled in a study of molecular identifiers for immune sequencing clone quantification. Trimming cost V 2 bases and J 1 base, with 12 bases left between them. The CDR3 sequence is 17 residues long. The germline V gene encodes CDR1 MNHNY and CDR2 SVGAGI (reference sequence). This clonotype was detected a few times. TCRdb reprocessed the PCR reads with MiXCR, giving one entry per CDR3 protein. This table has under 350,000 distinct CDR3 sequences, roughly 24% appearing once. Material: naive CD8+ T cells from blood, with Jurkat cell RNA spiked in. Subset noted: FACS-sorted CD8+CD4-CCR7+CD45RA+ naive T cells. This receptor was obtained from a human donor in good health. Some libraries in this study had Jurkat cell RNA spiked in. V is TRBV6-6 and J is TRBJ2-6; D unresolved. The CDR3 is CASSYAYATSGANVLTF. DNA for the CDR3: TGTGCCAGCAGTTACGCGTATGCGACTTCTGGGGCCAACGTCCTGACTTTC.